These 5 T cell receptor beta chains came from one sample sequenced in a study of blood T cell repertoires in COVID-19. Libraries were prepared by immunoSEQ multiplex PCR; TCRdb keeps only in-frame clonotypes and omits some of them. The data contain about 50,000 clones, 79% of them singletons. The sequenced sample consisted of peripheral blood. The origin of the receptors is a man aged 70-80 years with acute or convalescent COVID-19.

This chain links TRBV10-1 with TRBJ2-3; 12 positions match TRBD2. The germline V gene encodes CDR1 WNHNN and CDR2 SYGVQD (reference sequence). The CDR3 has 15 amino acids. Trimming removed 8 bases from V and 1 base from J; junction bases left unmatched: 4. The CDR3 DNA is TGCGCCAGCGGAAGGACTAGCGGGGGCACAGATACGCAGTATTTT. Protein: CASGRTSGGTDTQYF.

The chain links TRBV6-1 to TRBJ2-1, with TRBD2 matching 9 bases. The CDR3 runs to 19 residues. The V segment lost 4 bases and the J segment 11 bases; nucleotides outside the gene matches: 24. Germline V CDR1 and CDR2: MNHNS, SASEGT. CDR3 residues: CASSAMSPGSSGANKQQFF. DNA for the CDR3: TGTGCCAGCAGTGCAATGTCCCCTGGGTCTAGCGGGGCCAACAAGCAGCAGTTCTTC.

The chain couples TRBV5-1 to TRBJ2-2; 8 nucleotides align to TRBD1. The CDR3 runs to 16 residues. V trimming: 4 bases; J trimming: 0 bases; junction bases outside the gene matches: 5. Germline V gene data show CDR1 as SGHRS and CDR2 as YFSETQ. The CDR3: CASSGGDRTNTGELFF. The CDR3, as DNA: TGCGCCAGCAGCGGTGGGGACAGGACGAACACCGGGGAGCTGTTTTTT.

This sequence joins TRBV7-9 and TRBJ2-2; 8 positions match TRBD2. V lost 6 bases and J lost 7; bases outside the gene matches: 4. This CDR3 region has 13 residues. The germline V gene encodes CDR1 SEHNR and CDR2 FQNEAQ (reference sequence). CDR3 coding DNA: TGTGCCAGCAGATTTAGCGGGGACGGGGAGCTGTTTTTT. The encoded protein is CASRFSGDGELFF.

The gene calls are TRBV5-1 and TRBJ2-5, with D possibly matching TRBD1 (6 bases). Germline CDR1 reads SGHRS; CDR2 reads YFSETQ. Trimming removed 4 bases at V and 4 bases at J, with 11 bases between. The CDR3 length is 13 residues. The DNA of the CDR3 is TGCGCCAGCAGCCCGGGACATGGAGAGACCCAGTACTTC. It codes for CASSPGHGETQYF.